Each of the 23 T cell receptor beta chains below was sequenced from the same sample in a study of identical twins. TCRdb redid the calling of the 5' RACE reads with MiXCR, one entry per CDR3 protein. Altogether roughly 720,000 distinct CDR3 sequences are present, 18% being singletons, with the ten largest covering approximately 14%. A further study also used this sample, focusing on T cells expressing NK-cell markers.

The sequencing input was PBMCs. Receptor source: a woman aged 18-35 years in good health.

This clonotype was recorded a few times. V usage is TRBV4-3 and J usage is TRBJ1-1; D uncertain. Between the trimmed V and J ends, which lost 0 bases and 4 bases, there was a span of 15 bases. CDR1 and CDR2 from the germline V gene are LGHNA and YSLEER. This CDR3 has 16 residues. The CDR3 DNA reads as TGCGCCAGCAGCCAAGATCGTCGGATGTCCGCCACTGAAGCTTTCTTT. Its translation is CASSQDRRMSATEAFF.

This rearrangement joins TRBV12-3 or TRBV12-4 to TRBJ1-2; D possibly corresponds to TRBD1 (5 bases). The CDR3 contains 13 residues. The V and J ends lost 5 bases and 8 bases respectively, with 15 bases between them. The CDR3 DNA is TGTGCCAGCAGTCCGAGGACATGGGGCGGCTACACCTTC. This encodes CASSPRTWGGYTF.

This clonotype has just a few counts. V is TRBV20-1 and J is TRBJ1-5; TRBD1 matches at 7 bases. The CDR3 runs 14 residues. The germline gives CDR1 DFQATT, CDR2 SNEGSKA (reference sequence). V shed 6 bases, J shed 2 bases, and the junction held 7 bases outside the gene matches. CDR3 sequence: CSADDRAGNQPQHF. The CDR3 DNA reads TGCAGTGCCGACGACAGGGCGGGCAATCAGCCCCAGCATTTT.

V is TRBV5-1 and J is TRBJ2-7; 9 bases match TRBD1. Germline V lookup: CDR1 SGHRS, CDR2 YFSETQ. The CDR3 length is 15 residues. The trim removed 3 bases at V and 2 bases at J, leaving 6 bases unmatched. CDR3 region: CASSSAGTGPYEQYF. CDR3 in DNA: TGCGCCAGCAGCTCAGCTGGGACAGGGCCCTACGAGCAGTACTTC.

This clonotype was seen a few times. The chain recombines TRBV20-1 with TRBJ1-1; no firm D call. Germline-derived CDR1 and CDR2 are DFQATT and SNEGSKA (reference sequence). This CDR3 has 14 residues. With 3 bases removed from V and 2 bases from J, the gap between germline ends came to 13 bases. DNA for the CDR3: TGCAGTGCTAGTTCGGGCGCGGGAAACACTGAAGCTTTCTTT. This gives the protein CSASSGAGNTEAFF.

In this sample, this clonotype turned up a few times. The V and J genes are TRBV6-1 and TRBJ2-2, with 9 bases identical to TRBD2. Germline values: CDR1 MNHNS, CDR2 SASEGT. This CDR3 is 15 amino acids long. The V gene end was trimmed by 6 bases and the J gene end by 4 bases; junction bases not matched to a gene: 6. CDR3 amino acids: CASSSPAGGTGELFF. The DNA of the CDR3 is TGTGCCAGCAGCTCTCCAGCGGGGGGCACCGGGGAGCTGTTTTTT.

This clonotype was seen repeatedly, ten times or more. This chain uses TRBV7-9 with TRBJ2-1; 9 bases match TRBD1. The germline CDR1 and CDR2 sequences are SEHNR and FQNEAQ (reference sequence). This CDR3 comprises 15 residues. The V gene end was trimmed by 5 bases and the J gene end by 5 bases; junction bases not matched to a gene: 7. This chain's CDR3 is CASSLGGTGHNEQFF. The CDR3 bases are TGTGCCAGCAGCCTAGGCGGGACAGGGCACAATGAGCAGTTCTTC.

This clonotype was counted only a few times. This chain uses TRBV7-2 with TRBJ1-3; D unresolved. Germline values: CDR1 SGHTA, CDR2 FQGNSA. V lost 5 bases, J lost 3 bases, and 8 bases lay in between. The CDR3 runs 13 residues. CDR3 amino acids: CASSTYLGNTIYF. The DNA of the CDR3 is TGTGCCAGCAGCACCTACCTTGGAAACACCATATATTTT.

The V and J genes are TRBV5-1 and TRBJ2-1, with D unresolved. The CDR3 runs to 11 residues. The germline gives CDR1 SGHRS, CDR2 YFSETQ. With 0 bases removed from V and 12 bases from J, the gap between germline ends came to 7 bases. For the CDR3, the DNA is TGCGCCAGCAGCTTGGTTGGAAGGCAGTTCTTC. It translates to CASSLVGRQFF. The whole variable domain, filled in from reference TRBV5-1 and TRBJ2-1, reads KAGVTQTPRYLIKTRGQQVTLSCSPISGHRSVSWYQQTPGQGLQFLFEYFSETQRNKGNFPGRFSGRQFSNSRSEMNVSTLELGDSALYLCASSLVGRQFFGPGTRLTVL.

The genes are TRBV3-1 and TRBJ2-1, with TRBD1 matching over 10 bases. Germline CDR1 reads LGHDT; CDR2 reads YNNKEL (reference sequence). V was clipped by 3 bases and J by 6 bases; unmatched bases: 11. This CDR3 is 17 amino acids long. The CDR3 is CASSQLSGTGEGNEQFF. CDR3 nucleotides: TGTGCCAGCAGCCAGCTATCCGGGACAGGGGAAGGCAATGAGCAGTTCTTC.

V gene TRBV6-1 combines with J gene TRBJ1-2; D remains unclear. CDR3 length: 12 residues. Trimming removed 5 bases from V and 4 bases from J, with 8 bases in between. Germline CDR1 and CDR2: MNHNS and SASEGT. The DNA for the CDR3 is TGTGCCAGCAGTATAGGAGGCTATGGCTACACCTTC. Its protein is CASSIGGYGYTF.

The chain recombines TRBV4-3 with TRBJ2-3; no clear D gene. V was cut by 0 bases and J by 2 bases, with 9 bases left in between. Germline CDR1 LGHNA, CDR2 YSLEER. The CDR3 sequence is 15 residues long. CDR3 in amino acids: CASSQDMGITDTQYF. The CDR3 DNA follows: TGCGCCAGCAGCCAAGATATGGGGATCACAGATACGCAGTATTTT.

The chain links TRBV29-1 to TRBJ2-1; TRBD2 aligns across 10 bases. The CDR3 totals 14 residues. V gave up 6 bases and J gave up 2 bases; unmatched junction bases: 4. The germline V gene has CDR1 SQVTM and CDR2 ANQGSEA. The CDR3 DNA is TGCAGCGTAGGACTAGCGGCCGCCTACAATGAGCAGTTCTTC. Protein product: CSVGLAAAYNEQFF.

This clonotype has just a few counts. The genes are TRBV5-5 and TRBJ2-3, with D perhaps TRBD1 or TRBD2 (5 bases each). Trimming shortened V by 1 base and J by 6 bases, and 18 bases separated the two germline ends. The CDR3 is made up of 16 amino acids. Germline lookup yields CDR1 SGHKS and CDR2 YYEKEE (reference sequence). The CDR3 spells CASSLSIPRDPDTQYF. The CDR3, as DNA: TGTGCCAGCAGCTTGTCGATCCCACGGGACCCCGATACGCAGTATTTT.

In DNA, the CDR3 is TGTGCCAGCAGCTCCCTCTCACAGGGGCGCAATGAGCAGTTCTTC. Protein: CASSSLSQGRNEQFF. This chain uses TRBV7-2 with TRBJ2-1; the match to TRBD1 covers 7 bases. The CDR3 runs 15 residues. Germline CDR1 SGHTA, CDR2 FQGNSA. V dropped 4 bases and J dropped 6; count of bases not matched to a gene: 9.

The gene calls are TRBV4-3 and TRBJ2-3; the D is unclear. Germline V gives CDR1 LGHNA, CDR2 YSLEER. There are 17 residues in the CDR3. Trimming removed 0 bases at V and 7 bases at J, with 20 bases between. This CDR3 reads CASSQEISAAFGNTQYF. CDR3 nucleotides: TGCGCCAGCAGCCAAGAAATCTCGGCGGCCTTTGGGAATACGCAGTATTTT.

In this sample, this clonotype turned up a few times. The rearrangement links TRBV29-1 to TRBJ2-1; 14 nucleotides align to TRBD2. The CDR3 has 14 residues. The V segment lost 6 bases and the J segment 10 bases; nucleotides outside the gene matches: 8. Germline V gene sequence: CDR1 SQVTM, CDR2 ANQGSEA. The DNA for the CDR3 is TGCAGCGTGTCCGGGACTAGCGGGAGATGGGAGCAGTTCTTC. It is translated as CSVSGTSGRWEQFF.

This clonotype has only a few counts. The genes are TRBV27 and TRBJ2-1, with no clear D. Per germline, CDR1 MNHEY and CDR2 SMNVEV (reference sequence). V was shortened by 3 bases and J by 0 bases, with 18 bases between the two germline ends. The CDR3 is 18 residues long. The CDR3 is CASSFRLRSASSYNEQFF. CDR3 in DNA: TGTGCCAGCAGTTTTCGTCTCAGAAGCGCTAGCTCCTACAATGAGCAGTTCTTC.

This clonotype was seen only a few times. The J gene is TRBJ1-2, the V gene TRBV6-1, with a possible D match to TRBD1 (5 bases). The CDR3 runs to 16 residues. The germline V and J ends were trimmed by 0 bases and 0 bases, with 11 bases remaining between them. CDR1 is MNHNS and CDR2 is SASEGT in the germline V gene. CDR3 protein: CASSEAGATANYGYTF. The CDR3 region has the DNA TGTGCCAGCAGTGAAGCGGGAGCGACAGCTAACTATGGCTACACCTTC.

This clonotype was counted a few times. This rearrangement joins TRBV29-1 to TRBJ1-2; TRBD1 is a possible D gene (6 bases). Germline CDR1 is SQVTM and CDR2 is ANQGSEA. This CDR3 region has 12 residues. Between the trimmed V and J ends, which lost 8 bases and 7 bases, there was a span of 17 bases. The CDR3 is CSLPGQRGGYTF. The CDR3 DNA reads TGCAGCCTACCCGGACAGAGGGGTGGCTACACCTTC.

This clonotype was recorded a few times. This chain joins TRBV7-9 and TRBJ2-1; D possibly corresponds to TRBD2 (5 bases). V was pared by 4 bases and J by 6 bases, with 13 bases between. CDR1 is SEHNR, CDR2 FQNEAQ, per germline (reference sequence). The CDR3 covers 14 residues. This chain's CDR3 is CASSSGGTINEQFF. The CDR3 region has the DNA TGTGCCAGCAGCTCCGGAGGAACTATCAATGAGCAGTTCTTC.

The chain uses TRBV12-3 or TRBV12-4 and TRBJ1-4, with D perhaps matching TRBD1 (5 bases). Trimming took 3 bases from V and 5 from J, leaving 10 bases between them. This CDR3 spans 14 amino acids. CDR3 protein: CASSFGGPNEKLFF. The CDR3 DNA reads as TGTGCCAGCAGTTTCGGGGGACCCAATGAAAAACTGTTTTTT.

This clonotype was seen more than once but under ten times. The CDR3 sequence: CASSVDAGVNNEQFF. The CDR3 DNA follows: TGTGCCAGCAGCGTAGACGCGGGAGTAAACAATGAGCAGTTCTTC. The chain joins TRBV9 to TRBJ2-1; 7 bases are shared with TRBD2. The germline V gene encodes CDR1 SGDLS and CDR2 YYNGEE. CDR3 length: 15 amino acids. J lost 5 bases, V lost 0 bases, and 5 bases had no gene match.